This entry features one T cell receptor (beta chain) sequence. This entry is derived from a study of T-cell reconstitution after alpha-beta-depleted transplantation in children. TCRbeta library preparation incorporated unique molecular identifiers. TCRdb processed the PCR reads anew with MiXCR; each CDR3 protein has one entry. The table lists 500,000 to 600,000 distinct CDR3 sequences, approximately 32% of them singletons. Germline loops: CDR1 LGHNA, CDR2 YSLEER. This CDR3 has 16 residues. Trimming cost V 3 bases and J 2 bases; bases outside gene matches: 8. V and J are TRBV4-3 and TRBJ2-3; 7 bases are shared with TRBD1. The clonotype originates from a human donor who donated a stem cell graft to a child with aplastic anemia. The sample in question was PBMCs from the stem cell graft donor, obtained from the stem cell graft. The CDR3 here is CASSQTPGQITDTQYF. For the CDR3, the DNA is TGCGCCAGCAGCCAGACCCCGGGACAGATCACAGATACGCAGTATTTT.